One and the same sample provided the 29 T cell receptor beta chains below, sequenced in a study of molecular identifiers for immune sequencing clone quantification. MiXCR was run by TCRdb on the PCR reads, yielding one entry per CDR3 protein. The table shows approximately 680,000 distinct CDR3 sequences, with about 25% occurring only once. Specimen: naive CD8+ T cells from blood, with Jurkat cell RNA spiked in. Subset of the sample: FACS-sorted CD8+CD4-CCR7+CD45RA+ naive T cells. The source is a human donor in good health. Some libraries in this study had Jurkat cell RNA spiked in.

In its sample, this clonotype was seen a few times. Here the CDR3 DNA reads TGTGCCAGTAGTGAAACAGGGGTTACCGGGGAGCTGTTTTTT. Translation gives CASSETGVTGELFF. The gene calls are TRBV19 and TRBJ2-2, with 7 bases matching TRBD1. Germline trimming cut 5 bases from V and 5 bases from J; bases unmatched to any gene: 5. The germline V gene encodes CDR1 LNHDA and CDR2 SQIVND (reference sequence). The CDR3 is 14 residues long.

For this clonotype: One junction end disagrees with the germline gene, perhaps due to a read error. V and J are TRBV12-3 or TRBV12-4 and TRBJ1-6; TRBD1 is a possible D gene (6 bases). The CDR3 extends over 13 amino acids. The CDR3 DNA reads TGTCCCAGCAGGCCCGAACCCACAGGGCTCCTCCACTTT. Protein sequence: CPSRPEPTGLLHF.

Comments on this clonotype: A much larger clone differs from this one at a single base, so this may be a read error. The V gene is TRBV6-5, the J gene TRBJ2-5, with 7 bases that match TRBD1. Unmatched junction bases numbered 19, after V lost 5 bases and J lost 13 bases. This CDR3 region has 15 residues. In germline, CDR1 is MNHEY, CDR2 SVGAGI. The CDR3 region has the DNA TGTGCCAGCAGTCAACAACCCAGGACAGGCGACAATTGGTACTTC. This encodes CASSQQPRTGDNWYF.

This clonotype was detected many times. The chain employs TRBV11-2 and TRBJ2-7; D gene uncertain. CDR1 and CDR2 from the germline V gene are SGHAT and FQNNGV. The CDR3 is 11 amino acids. The V and J ends lost 6 bases and 6 bases respectively, with 9 bases between them. CDR3 protein: CASRYSGEQYF. The DNA of the CDR3 is TGTGCCAGCAGGTATTCTGGCGAGCAGTACTTC.

On this clonotype itself: This may come from a read error, since a much larger clone is one base off. This chain uses TRBV2 with TRBJ2-7, with TRBD2 matching over 10 bases. Per the germline V gene, CDR1 is SNHLY and CDR2 is FYNNEI. The CDR3 consists of 14 residues. CDR3 in amino acids: CASSSLAGADEQHF. The CDR3 DNA follows: TGTGCCAGCAGTTCGCTAGCGGGAGCTGACGAGCAGCACTTC.

Ten or more counts support this clonotype. The chain couples TRBV3-1 to TRBJ2-7, with D perhaps matching TRBD2 (5 bases). Germline V gene data show CDR1 as LGHDT and CDR2 as YNNKEL (reference sequence). This CDR3 contains 17 residues. The ends were cut back, 0 bases at V and 6 bases at J, with 21 bases in the middle. The CDR3, as DNA: TGTGCCAGCAGCCAAGAATCCCTTTATGGAGGAGGCAGCGAGCAGTACTTC. Encoded protein: CASSQESLYGGGSEQYF.

This clonotype was seen at least ten times. The chain uses TRBV13 and TRBJ1-1; unclear D gene. CDR3 length: 12 residues. Germline assignment: CDR1 PRHDT and CDR2 FYEKMQ (reference sequence). Trimming removed 4 bases from V and 8 bases from J, with 11 bases in between. CDR3 DNA sequence: TGTGCCAGCAGCTCTATAGAGAAGGAAGCTTTCTTT. It specifies CASSSIEKEAFF.

The chain couples TRBV28 to TRBJ1-3, with D unclear. CDR1 and CDR2 (germline): MDHEN, SYDVKM. Trimming shortened V by 6 bases and J by 0 bases, and 15 bases separated the two germline ends. The CDR3 runs 16 residues. CDR3 in DNA: TGTGCCAGCAGCCTGGGTAGTTTTACCTCTGGAAACACCATATATTTT. This encodes CASSLGSFTSGNTIYF.

There are many counts of this clonotype. This sequence joins TRBV30 and TRBJ1-1; TRBD1 agrees at 8 bases. The V and J ends lost 3 bases and 1 base, in that order; junction bases with no gene match: 4. CDR1 and CDR2 from the germline V gene are GTSNPN and SVGIG (reference sequence). The CDR3 is made up of 14 amino acids. The CDR3 DNA follows: TGTGCCTGGAGCCAAGGACAGGGGAACACTGAAGCTTTCTTT. Its protein product is CAWSQGQGNTEAFF.

The chain combines TRBV7-2 with TRBJ2-7; 11 nucleotides agree with TRBD1. Looked up from germline, CDR1 is SGHTA and CDR2 is FQGNSA. The V gene end was trimmed by 8 bases and the J gene end by 0 bases; junction bases not matched to a gene: 9. This CDR3 has 16 amino acids. The chain's CDR3 is CASSLGTGGSSYEQYF. The CDR3 coding sequence is TGTGCCAGCTCGTTAGGGACAGGGGGTAGCTCCTACGAGCAGTACTTC.

The chain has TRBV7-9 and TRBJ1-5; D unresolved. CDR3 length equals 14 residues. The germline V gene has CDR1 SEHNR and CDR2 FQNEAQ (reference sequence). The ends were cut back, 2 bases at V and 12 bases at J, with 17 bases in the middle. CDR3 nucleotide sequence: TGTGCCAGCAGCTTATCTAGTAGCAATCAGAACCAGCATTTT. This codes for CASSLSSSNQNQHF.

The V and J genes are TRBV30 and TRBJ1-5, with D hard to call. Trimming removed 0 bases at V and 2 bases at J, with 14 bases between. Germline V gives CDR1 GTSNPN, CDR2 SVGIG (reference sequence). This CDR3 comprises 16 residues. CDR3 bases: TGTGCCTGGAGTGTAGGGAGCGACGTGGGCAATCAGCCCCAGCATTTT. Translating it yields CAWSVGSDVGNQPQHF.

The V and J genes are TRBV30 and TRBJ2-1; TRBD2 agrees at 14 bases. Germline V lookup: CDR1 GTSNPN, CDR2 SVGIG (reference sequence). The CDR3 loop spans 21 amino acids. V dropped 1 base and J dropped 5; count of bases not matched to a gene: 19. This CDR3 is CAWSEGSGVNPGLAGDNEQFF. CDR3 bases: TGTGCCTGGAGTGAAGGTTCGGGCGTGAACCCGGGACTAGCGGGGGACAATGAGCAGTTCTTC.

Turning to this clonotype: A much larger clone differs by one base, so this may be a read error. The CDR3 coding sequence is TGTGCCAGCTGCCCCAGTAGGGGGCACCTCGGGAGCTTC. Its protein is CASCPSRGHLGSF. The chain recombines TRBV11-2 with TRBJ2-7; D perhaps matches TRBD1 (7 bases). Germline V gene sequence: CDR1 SGHAT, CDR2 FQNNGV. The CDR3 sequence is 13 residues long.

This clonotype was counted at least ten times. J is TRBJ2-1 and V is TRBV29-1; maybe TRBD1 (5 bases). Germline V gives CDR1 SQVTM, CDR2 ANQGSEA. The germline V and J ends were trimmed by 4 bases and 3 bases, with 19 bases remaining between them. The CDR3 sequence is 16 residues long. The CDR3 nucleotides read TGCAGCGTTGTAGGAGTAATAGGGGTTCTCTACAATGAGCAGTTCTTC. This encodes CSVVGVIGVLYNEQFF.

There are a few counts of this clonotype. V gene TRBV29-1 combines with J gene TRBJ2-7, with 10 nucleotides matching TRBD2. Germline assignment: CDR1 SQVTM and CDR2 ANQGSEA. This CDR3 is 13 amino acids long. The ends lost 8 bases at V and 0 bases at J; junction bases unmatched: 4. The CDR3, as DNA: TGCAGCATTAGCGGGAGGAGCTCCTACGAGCAGTACTTC. Its protein product is CSISGRSSYEQYF.

Ten or more counts support this clonotype. This chain links TRBV12-3 or TRBV12-4 with TRBJ1-5; no clear D. CDR3 size: 13 residues. Between the trimmed V and J ends, which lost 5 bases and 5 bases, there was a span of 10 bases. The CDR3 DNA sequence: TGTGCCAGCAGTACCGAGGGTGATCAGCCCCAGCATTTT. This gives the protein CASSTEGDQPQHF.

The chain is built from TRBV4-3 and TRBJ2-2; D is unresolved. Per germline, CDR1 LGHNA and CDR2 YSLEER. The ends were cut back, 0 bases at V and 0 bases at J, with 11 bases in the middle. The CDR3 runs to 17 residues. The CDR3 spells CASSQDLYRTNTGELFF. The CDR3 DNA follows: TGCGCCAGCAGCCAAGATCTTTACCGAACGAACACCGGGGAGCTGTTTTTT.

V and J are TRBV19 and TRBJ2-7; 9 bases agree with TRBD1. Germline V gene sequence: CDR1 LNHDA, CDR2 SQIVND (reference sequence). CDR3 length equals 13 residues. V gave up 11 bases and J gave up 3 bases; unmatched junction bases: 8. The CDR3 sequence: CAGRDRVVYEQYF. CDR3 bases: TGTGCCGGGAGGGACAGGGTAGTCTACGAGCAGTACTTC.

This clonotype was picked up many times. V is TRBV7-6 and J is TRBJ2-7, with a weak D call TRBD1 (6 bases). The CDR3 runs to 18 residues. The V gene's germline CDR1 is SGHVS and CDR2 FNYEAQ. Trimming stripped 6 bases from V and 6 bases from J, with 30 bases between. Here the CDR3 DNA reads TGTGCCAGCAGTCGCTCCGAGCGTGGGGGCGCCATTCTCGGCGAGCAGTACTTC. Encoded protein: CASSRSERGGAILGEQYF.

Comments on this clonotype: This could be a read error, since a much larger clone is one nucleotide away. The final CDR3 position lacks the conserved phenylalanine or tryptophan, pointing to a likely read error. The V and J genes are TRBV2 and TRBJ1-1; D remains unclear. The length of the CDR3 is 12 residues. Trimming removed 8 bases from V and 1 base from J, with 8 bases in between. Germline CDR1 SNHLY, CDR2 FYNNEI. CDR3 sequence: CASEGENTEAFL. CDR3 nucleotide sequence: TGTGCCAGCGAAGGAGAGAACACTGAAGCTTTCCTT.

The chain carries TRBV21-1 and TRBJ1-5. TRBV21-1 counts as a pseudogene. The CDR3 runs to 18 residues. CDR3 protein: CASSKEGSALFNNQPQHF. CDR3 DNA sequence: TGTGCCAGCAGCAAAGAGGGCAGTGCGCTATTTAACAATCAGCCCCAGCATTTT.

This clonotype was detected many times. The chain recombines TRBV5-1 with TRBJ2-3; 8 positions agree with TRBD1. V lost 1 base, J lost 3 bases, and 4 bases stayed unmatched. The germline V gene has CDR1 SGHRS and CDR2 YFSETQ. There are 15 residues in the CDR3. The CDR3 DNA reads as TGCGCCAGCAGCTTGAACACAGGGGGGACAGATACGCAGTATTTT. Translating gives CASSLNTGGTDTQYF.

This clonotype was seen many times. The chain uses TRBV7-3 and TRBJ2-1; 15 bases are shared with TRBD2. The germline gives CDR1 SGHTA, CDR2 FQGTGA. The CDR3 sequence is 16 residues long. V dropped 5 bases and J dropped 8; count of bases not matched to a gene: 7. The CDR3 spells CASSPWTSGGVDEQFF. Written as DNA, the CDR3 is TGTGCCAGCAGCCCATGGACTAGCGGGGGGGTAGATGAGCAGTTCTTC.

There are a few counts of this clonotype. The chain carries TRBV7-9 and TRBJ1-4, with a tentative D call TRBD1 (5 bases). CDR3 length: 16 residues. Between the trimmed V and J ends, which lost 5 bases and 5 bases, there was a span of 18 bases. From germline, CDR1 is SEHNR and CDR2 FQNEAQ (reference sequence). The DNA for the CDR3 is TGTGCCAGCAGCAAGCCCGGGGCAGGGTTAAATGAAAAACTGTTTTTT. Translating it yields CASSKPGAGLNEKLFF.

For this clonotype: Given a much more abundant clone one base away, this may be a read error. The V and J genes are TRBV24-1 and TRBJ1-1; D is unresolved. The germline CDR1 and CDR2 sequences are KGHDR and SFDVKD. The CDR3 totals 13 residues. V lost 4 bases, J lost 6 bases, and 11 bases lay in between. The CDR3 protein is CATSETSESEAFF. CDR3 coding DNA: TGTGCCACCAGTGAAACCTCAGAATCTGAAGCTTTCTTT.

This clonotype has a count of ten or more. The CDR3 spells CASSSEFGNQPQHF. The CDR3 DNA is TGTGCCAGCAGCTCCGAATTTGGGAATCAGCCCCAGCATTTT. The chain recombines TRBV7-9 with TRBJ1-5; D remains ambiguous. V lost 4 bases and J 4 bases, leaving 11 bases between the germline ends. The CDR3 runs to 14 residues. CDR1 is SEHNR and CDR2 is FQNEAQ in the germline V gene (reference sequence).

As to this clonotype: One base away lies a much larger clone, so this may be a sequencing read error. This chain joins TRBV20-1 and TRBJ2-5, with unresolved D. The CDR3 loop spans 12 amino acids. The V gene's germline CDR1 is DFQATT and CDR2 SNEGSKA (reference sequence). V was clipped by 6 bases and J by 1 base, with 9 bases between them. This chain's CDR3 is CSASAIQETQYF. CDR3 DNA sequence: TGCAGTGCCTCGGCGATCCAAGAGACCCAGTACTTC.

In this sample, this clonotype turned up a few times. The chain recombines TRBV23-1 with TRBJ1-6; D might be TRBD1 (5 bases). TRBV23-1 qualifies as an ORF whose function is uncertain. V shed 3 bases and J shed 7 bases, with 19 bases lying between them. The CDR3 sequence is 17 residues long. CDR3 protein: CASSHDTCDRLNSPLHF. CDR3 nucleotide sequence: TGCGCCAGCAGTCACGATACCTGCGACAGACTAAATTCACCCCTCCACTTT.